These T cell receptor beta chains were read from a single sample in a study of graft-versus-host responses after intestinal transplantation. Only in-frame clones appear in the TCRdb table, and some are missing; sequencing was by immunoSEQ multiplex PCR. The sample consists of around 20,000 clones, 80% to 95% of them appearing once. Material: PBMCs, obtained roughly 260 days after intestinal transplant. The receptors stem from a human patient who received an intestinal transplant, so some T cells may come from the graft donor. The CDR3 runs from the conserved cysteine through the conserved F or W. Each record gives: V gene, D gene, J gene, CDR3 DNA, CDR3 protein. D genes are given only for firm matches.

v_call: TRBV29-1
d_call: TRBD1
j_call: TRBJ2-4
cdr3_nt: TGCAGCGTTGCCCGGGACAGGGGAGGCATTCAGTACTTC
cdr3_aa: CSVARDRGGIQYF

v_call: TRBV7-6
d_call: NA
j_call: TRBJ2-5
cdr3_nt: TGTGCCAGCAGCTTAGGTCACAGGGAAGAGACCCAGTACTTC
cdr3_aa: CASSLGHREETQYF

v_call: TRBV28
d_call: NA
j_call: TRBJ2-3
cdr3_nt: TGTGCCAGCAGTTTAATTCTTGCCAGAGAGACAGATACGCAGTATTTT
cdr3_aa: CASSLILARETDTQYF

v_call: TRBV4-2
d_call: NA
j_call: TRBJ2-3
cdr3_nt: TGTGCCAGCAGCCCCGAAAATACAGATACGCAGTATTTT
cdr3_aa: CASSPENTDTQYF

v_call: TRBV10-3
d_call: TRBD1
j_call: TRBJ2-1
cdr3_nt: TGTGCCATCAGTCTCCCCGGGACAGGATACAATGAGCAGTTCTTC
cdr3_aa: CAISLPGTGYNEQFF

v_call: TRBV7-9
d_call: TRBD1
j_call: TRBJ2-7
cdr3_nt: TGTGCCAGCAGCTTCCCGGGGACAGTCGAGCAGTACTTC
cdr3_aa: CASSFPGTVEQYF

v_call: TRBV6-1
d_call: TRBD1
j_call: TRBJ2-1
cdr3_nt: TGTGCCAGCAGTGACTATTACGACAGGGCTGGATCCTACAATGAGCAGTTCTTC
cdr3_aa: CASSDYYDRAGSYNEQFF

v_call: TRBV7-9
d_call: TRBD1
j_call: TRBJ1-5
cdr3_nt: TGTGCCAGCAGCGAAACAGGGGGCTGGCAGCCCCAGCATTTT
cdr3_aa: CASSETGGWQPQHF

v_call: TRBV9
d_call: NA
j_call: TRBJ1-1
cdr3_nt: TGTGCCAGCAGCGCTTCGCGGGGCTGGGTGAACACTGAAGCTTTCTTT
cdr3_aa: CASSASRGWVNTEAFF

v_call: TRBV5-1
d_call: TRBD1
j_call: TRBJ1-1
cdr3_nt: TGCGCCAGCAGCTTGGGGGACAGATTGAACACTGAAGCTTTCTTT
cdr3_aa: CASSLGDRLNTEAFF

v_call: TRBV6-1
d_call: TRBD2
j_call: TRBJ2-7
cdr3_nt: TGTGCCAGCAGTGACGGACTAGCGGGATTAGATGAGCAGTACTTC
cdr3_aa: CASSDGLAGLDEQYF

v_call: TRBV13
d_call: NA
j_call: TRBJ2-3
cdr3_nt: TGTGCCAGCAGCCTAATTGGTGGTAGTTTGCGGGACTCAGATACGCAGTATTTT
cdr3_aa: CASSLIGGSLRDSDTQYF

v_call: TRBV11-2
d_call: NA
j_call: TRBJ2-7
cdr3_nt: TGTGCCAGCAGCTTACAGGGTCAATCTGCCTACGAGCAGTACTTC
cdr3_aa: CASSLQGQSAYEQYF

v_call: TRBV2
d_call: NA
j_call: TRBJ2-7
cdr3_nt: TGTGCCAGCAGTGAGACAATGGACGAGCAGTACTTC
cdr3_aa: CASSETMDEQYF

v_call: TRBV28
d_call: TRBD1
j_call: TRBJ1-1
cdr3_nt: TGTGCCAGCAGTTTATCAGGGGGCTATACTGAAGCTTTCTTT
cdr3_aa: CASSLSGGYTEAFF

v_call: TRBV5-6
d_call: NA
j_call: TRBJ1-4
cdr3_nt: TGTGCCAGCAGCTTGGCCGGTGCAACTAATGAAAAACTGTTTTTT
cdr3_aa: CASSLAGATNEKLFF

v_call: TRBV7-2
d_call: TRBD1
j_call: TRBJ2-3
cdr3_nt: TGTGCCAGCAGCTTAGCGGCAGGGGGCATGTATACGCAGTATTTT
cdr3_aa: CASSLAAGGMYTQYF

v_call: TRBV6-5
d_call: NA
j_call: TRBJ2-3
cdr3_nt: TGTGCCAGCAGTTACCTCCGAGGCACAGATACGCAGTATTTT
cdr3_aa: CASSYLRGTDTQYF

v_call: TRBV6-5
d_call: NA
j_call: TRBJ2-5
cdr3_nt: TGTGCCAGCAGTTCGCCGGGATGGATAGAGACCCAGTACTTC
cdr3_aa: CASSSPGWIETQYF

v_call: TRBV5-1
d_call: TRBD1
j_call: TRBJ1-1
cdr3_nt: TGCGCCAGCAGCCCCTCGACAGGGAGGGAAGCTTTCTTT
cdr3_aa: CASSPSTGREAFF

v_call: TRBV4-2
d_call: TRBD2
j_call: TRBJ2-1
cdr3_nt: TGTGCCAGCAGCCAAGAAGGACTAGCGGACAATGAGCAGTTCTTC
cdr3_aa: CASSQEGLADNEQFF

v_call: TRBV7-2
d_call: TRBD2
j_call: TRBJ2-1
cdr3_nt: TGTGCCAGCAGCTTAGCGGGACTAGCGGGAGGTGTAAATGAGCAGTTCTTC
cdr3_aa: CASSLAGLAGGVNEQFF

v_call: TRBV5-1
d_call: NA
j_call: TRBJ2-3
cdr3_nt: TGCGCCAGCAGCTTGGACGACACAGATACGCAGTATTTT
cdr3_aa: CASSLDDTDTQYF

v_call: TRBV6-1
d_call: NA
j_call: TRBJ2-3
cdr3_nt: TGTGCCAGCCTCAAGTCTTCAGGGATAGCGGATACGCAGTATTTT
cdr3_aa: CASLKSSGIADTQYF

v_call: TRBV7-9
d_call: NA
j_call: TRBJ1-3
cdr3_nt: TGTGCCAGCAGCTTAGACTTTGGATCTAACTCTGGAAACACCATATATTTT
cdr3_aa: CASSLDFGSNSGNTIYF

v_call: TRBV7-9
d_call: TRBD2
j_call: TRBJ2-2
cdr3_nt: TGTGCCAGCAGCTTAGATCTGCCCCTCAGCGGGGGTAACACCGGGGAGCTGTTTTTT
cdr3_aa: CASSLDLPLSGGNTGELFF

v_call: TRBV19
d_call: TRBD1
j_call: TRBJ1-2
cdr3_nt: TGTGCCAGTAGTACGACAGGGGGCCGGGACTATGGCTACACCTTC
cdr3_aa: CASSTTGGRDYGYTF

v_call: TRBV6-1
d_call: NA
j_call: TRBJ2-5
cdr3_nt: TGTGCCAGCAGTGAGGAGGGGACACAAGAGACCCAGTACTTC
cdr3_aa: CASSEEGTQETQYF

v_call: TRBV7-7
d_call: TRBD2
j_call: TRBJ2-7
cdr3_nt: TGTGCCAGCAGCCCGGGGGGGAGCTCCTACGAGCAGTACTTC
cdr3_aa: CASSPGGSSYEQYF

v_call: TRBV6-5
d_call: TRBD1
j_call: TRBJ1-1
cdr3_nt: TGTGCCAGCACGAGGGGACAGCTGAACACTGAAGCTTTCTTT
cdr3_aa: CASTRGQLNTEAFF

v_call: TRBV18
d_call: NA
j_call: TRBJ2-5
cdr3_nt: TGTGCCAGCTCCCCAGGTTTCCAAGAGACCCAGTACTTC
cdr3_aa: CASSPGFQETQYF